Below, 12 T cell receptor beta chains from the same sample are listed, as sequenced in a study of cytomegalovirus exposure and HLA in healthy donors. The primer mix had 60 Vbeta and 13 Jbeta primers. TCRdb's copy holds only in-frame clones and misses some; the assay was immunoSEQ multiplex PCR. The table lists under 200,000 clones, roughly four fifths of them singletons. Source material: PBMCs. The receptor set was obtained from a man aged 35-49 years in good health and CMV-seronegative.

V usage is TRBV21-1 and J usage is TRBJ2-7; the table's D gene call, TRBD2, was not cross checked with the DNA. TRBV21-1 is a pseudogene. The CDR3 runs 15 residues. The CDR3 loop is CASRSLAGASGEQYV. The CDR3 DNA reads TGTGCCAGCAGGTCACTAGCGGGAGCTAGCGGCGAGCAGTACGTC.

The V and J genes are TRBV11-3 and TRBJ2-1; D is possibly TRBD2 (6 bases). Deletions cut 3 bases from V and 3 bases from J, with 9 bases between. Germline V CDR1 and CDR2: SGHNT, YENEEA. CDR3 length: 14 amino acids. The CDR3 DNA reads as TGTGCCAGCAGCTTTAGCGGATACTACAATGAGCAGTTCTTC. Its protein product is CASSFSGYYNEQFF. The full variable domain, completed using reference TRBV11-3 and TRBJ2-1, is EAGVVQSPRYKIIEKKQPVAFWCNPISGHNTLYWYLQNLGQGPELLIRYENEEAVDDSQLPKDRFSAERLKGVDSTLKIQPAELGDSAVYLCASSFSGYYNEQFFGPGTRLTVL.

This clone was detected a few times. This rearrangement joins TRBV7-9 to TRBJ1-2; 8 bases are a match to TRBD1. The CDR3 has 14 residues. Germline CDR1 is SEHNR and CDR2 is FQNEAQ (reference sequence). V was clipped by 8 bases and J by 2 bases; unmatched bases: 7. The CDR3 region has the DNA TGTGCCAGCGGCAGGGGGCAAAGAAACTATGGCTACACCTTC. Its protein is CASGRGQRNYGYTF.

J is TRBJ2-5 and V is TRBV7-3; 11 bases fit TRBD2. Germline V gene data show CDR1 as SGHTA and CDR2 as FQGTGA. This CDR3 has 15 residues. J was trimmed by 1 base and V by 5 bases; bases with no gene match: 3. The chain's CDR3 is CASSLSGRGQETQYF. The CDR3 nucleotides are TGTGCCAGCAGCCTTAGCGGGAGGGGCCAAGAGACCCAGTACTTC.

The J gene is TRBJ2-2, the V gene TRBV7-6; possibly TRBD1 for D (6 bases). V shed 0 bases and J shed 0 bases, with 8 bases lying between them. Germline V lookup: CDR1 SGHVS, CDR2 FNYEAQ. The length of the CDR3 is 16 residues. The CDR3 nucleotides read TGTGCCAGCAGCTTAGCGGGGGCAACGAACACCGGGGAGCTGTTTTTT. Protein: CASSLAGATNTGELFF.

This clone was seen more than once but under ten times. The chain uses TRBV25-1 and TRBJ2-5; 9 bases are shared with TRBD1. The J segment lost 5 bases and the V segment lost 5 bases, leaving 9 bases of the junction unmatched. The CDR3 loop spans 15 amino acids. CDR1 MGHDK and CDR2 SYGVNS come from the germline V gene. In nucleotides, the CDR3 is TGTGCCAGCAGTCCGGACAGGGGAGTAGGCGAGACCCAGTACTTC. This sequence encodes CASSPDRGVGETQYF.

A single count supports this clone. CDR3 DNA: TGTGCCAGCAGCTTAGTACAAACAGCTGAAGCTTTCTTT. It translates to CASSLVQTAEAFF. The chain is built from TRBV7-2 and TRBJ1-1; unclear D gene. The CDR3 sequence is 13 residues long. CDR1 is SGHTA and CDR2 is FQGNSA in the germline V gene. Trimming took off 1 base at V and 6 bases at J, with 9 bases between the two ends.

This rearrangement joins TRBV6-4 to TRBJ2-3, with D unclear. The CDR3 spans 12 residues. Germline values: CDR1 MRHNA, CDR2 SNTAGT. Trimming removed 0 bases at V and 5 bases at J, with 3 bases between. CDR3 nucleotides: TGTGCCAGCAGTGACTCCGGAGATACGCAGTATTTT. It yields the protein CASSDSGDTQYF.

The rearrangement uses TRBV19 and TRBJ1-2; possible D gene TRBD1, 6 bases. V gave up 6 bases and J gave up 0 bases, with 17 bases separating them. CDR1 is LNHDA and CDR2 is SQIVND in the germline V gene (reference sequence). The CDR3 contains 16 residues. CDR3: CASRGRGLRSNYGYTF. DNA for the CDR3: TGTGCCAGTAGGGGCAGGGGATTAAGGTCTAACTATGGCTACACCTTC.

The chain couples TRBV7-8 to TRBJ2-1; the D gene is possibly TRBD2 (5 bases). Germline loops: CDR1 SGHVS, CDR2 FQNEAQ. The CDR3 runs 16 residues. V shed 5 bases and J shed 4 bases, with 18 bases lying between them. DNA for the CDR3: TGTGCCAGCAGCCCCGACGTACAGCGGAATTACAATGAGCAGTTCTTC. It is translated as CASSPDVQRNYNEQFF.

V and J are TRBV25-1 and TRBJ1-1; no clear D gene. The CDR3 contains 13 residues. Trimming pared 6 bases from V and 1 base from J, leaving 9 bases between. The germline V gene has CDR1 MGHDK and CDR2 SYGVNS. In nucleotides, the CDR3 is TGTGCCAGCAGACCCCCGGGGAACACTGAAGCTTTCTTT. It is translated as CASRPPGNTEAFF.

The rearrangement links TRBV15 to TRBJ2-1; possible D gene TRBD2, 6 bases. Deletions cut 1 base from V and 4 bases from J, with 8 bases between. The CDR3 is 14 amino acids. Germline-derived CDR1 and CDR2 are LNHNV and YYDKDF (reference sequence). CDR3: CATSRGLVYNEQFF. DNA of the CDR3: TGTGCCACCAGCAGAGGACTAGTTTACAATGAGCAGTTCTTC.